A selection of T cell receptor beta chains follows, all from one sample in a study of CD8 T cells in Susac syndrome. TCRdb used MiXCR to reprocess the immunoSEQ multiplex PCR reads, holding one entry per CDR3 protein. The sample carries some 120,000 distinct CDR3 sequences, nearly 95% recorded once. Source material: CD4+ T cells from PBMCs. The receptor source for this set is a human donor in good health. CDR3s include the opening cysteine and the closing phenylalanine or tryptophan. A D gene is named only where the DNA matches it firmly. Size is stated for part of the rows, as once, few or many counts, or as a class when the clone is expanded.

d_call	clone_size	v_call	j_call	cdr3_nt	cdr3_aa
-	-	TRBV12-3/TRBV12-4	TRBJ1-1	TGTGCCAGCAGTCCACTGATGAACACTGAAGCTTTCTTT	CASSPLMNTEAFF
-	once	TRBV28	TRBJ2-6	TGTGCCAGCCGCCCCCGCTCTGGGGCCAACGTCCTGACTTTC	CASRPRSGANVLTF
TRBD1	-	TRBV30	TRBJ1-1	TGTGCCTGGCAAGGACAGGGGAACACTGAAGCTTTCTTT	CAWQGQGNTEAFF
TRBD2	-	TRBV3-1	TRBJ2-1	TGTGCCAGCAGCCTCCTAGGTAGCGGGAGGGGTAATGAGCAGTTCTTC	CASSLLGSGRGNEQFF
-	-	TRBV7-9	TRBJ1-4	TGTGCCAGCAGGAGTCCCCCGGGTCTTACTAATGAAAAACTGTTTTTT	CASRSPPGLTNEKLFF
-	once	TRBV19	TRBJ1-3	TGTGCCAGTAGTACGAGGACAACCCCTGGAAACACCATATATTTT	CASSTRTTPGNTIYF
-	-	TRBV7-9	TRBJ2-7	TGTGCCAGCAGCCGACATGGTTCGGGGACCGAGCAGTACTTC	CASSRHGSGTEQYF
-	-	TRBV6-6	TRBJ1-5	TGTGCCAGCAGTTACTCGAGGGGCCAAAGGAAGCAGCCCCAGCATTTT	CASSYSRGQRKQPQHF
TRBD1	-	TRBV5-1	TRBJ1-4	TGCGCCAGCAGCCTCGGACAGGGAAAAACGGCCACGTTTTTT	CASSLGQGKTATFF
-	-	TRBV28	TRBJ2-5	TGTGCCAGCCAACGGGGCGAAGAGACCCAGTACTTC	CASQRGEETQYF
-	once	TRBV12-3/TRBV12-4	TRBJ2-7	TGTGCCAGCAGTTTAGCGGTGGACTACGAGCAGTACTTC	CASSLAVDYEQYF
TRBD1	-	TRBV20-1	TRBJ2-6	TGCAGTGTTGGGGTGAGGGACAGGCTTTCTGGGGCCAACGTCCTGACTTTC	CSVGVRDRLSGANVLTF
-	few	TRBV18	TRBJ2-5	TGTGCCAGCTCTGAGAGCAGGGAGACCCAGTACTTC	CASSESRETQYF
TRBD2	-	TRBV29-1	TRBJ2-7	TGCAGCTTTAAAAGGACTAGCGGGCTCGGGTCCTACGAGCAGTACTTC	CSFKRTSGLGSYEQYF
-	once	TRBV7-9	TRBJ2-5	TGTGCCAGCAGCATAGTAGGTTTCCAAGAGACCCAGTACTTC	CASSIVGFQETQYF
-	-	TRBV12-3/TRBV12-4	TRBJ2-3	TGTGCCAGCACGGTAGCAGATACGCAGTATTTT	CASTVADTQYF
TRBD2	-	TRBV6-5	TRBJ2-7	TGTGCCAGCAGTTACTCGGGGGAGGGACGCTACGAGCAGTACTTC	CASSYSGEGRYEQYF
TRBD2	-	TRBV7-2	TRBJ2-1	TGTGCCAGCAGCTTAGGTAGCGGGCTTTACAATGAGCAGTTCTTC	CASSLGSGLYNEQFF
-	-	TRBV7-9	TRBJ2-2	TGTGCCAGCAGCGTGAAAGTTGCCGGGGAGCTGTTTTTT	CASSVKVAGELFF
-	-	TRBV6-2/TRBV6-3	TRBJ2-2	TGTGCCAGCGGAGTAGGGACCGGGGAGCTGTTTTTT	CASGVGTGELFF
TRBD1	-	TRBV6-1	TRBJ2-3	TGTGCCAGCAGGCGACAGGGTGGCGGCACAGATACGCAGTATTTT	CASRRQGGGTDTQYF
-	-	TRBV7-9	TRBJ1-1	TGTGCCAGCAGCTTAAGGGGAGCGGAAACTGAAGCTTTCTTT	CASSLRGAETEAFF
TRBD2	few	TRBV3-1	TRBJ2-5	TGTGCCAGCAGCTTGCGGACTAGCGGCCAAGAGACCCAGTACTTC	CASSLRTSGQETQYF
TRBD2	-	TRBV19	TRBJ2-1	TGTGCCAGTAGTATTCGGGCTAGCGGCTCCTACAATGAGCAGTTCTTC	CASSIRASGSYNEQFF
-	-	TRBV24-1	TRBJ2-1	TGTGCCACCAGTGAGCGATGGGGGGGCGGCGAGCAGTTCTTC	CATSERWGGGEQFF
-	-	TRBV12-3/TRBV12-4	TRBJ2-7	TGTGCCAGCAGCCCCGCAGGGACCGAGCAGTACTTC	CASSPAGTEQYF
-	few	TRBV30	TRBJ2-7	TGTGCCTGGAGCGTTACCTACGAGCAGTACTTC	CAWSVTYEQYF
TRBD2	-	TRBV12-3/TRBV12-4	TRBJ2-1	TGTGCCAGCAGTTTGCGTCTAGCGGGAGGGCTTTTAGGCAATGAGCAGTTCTTC	CASSLRLAGGLLGNEQFF
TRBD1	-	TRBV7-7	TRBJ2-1	TGTGCCAGCAGCTCGTACAGGGGCAGCTCCTACAATGAGCAGTTCTTC	CASSSYRGSSYNEQFF
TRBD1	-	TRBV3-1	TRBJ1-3	TGTGCCAGCAGCCAAGTAGGGACAGGGAGCACCATATATTTT	CASSQVGTGSTIYF
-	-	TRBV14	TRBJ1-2	TGTGCCAGCAGCCAAGACCGAGGACCCAACTATGGCTACACCTTC	CASSQDRGPNYGYTF
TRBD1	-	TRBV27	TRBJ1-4	TGTGCCAGCAGTCCCGGGACAGGGATCTTATCGAAACTGTTTTTT	CASSPGTGILSKLFF
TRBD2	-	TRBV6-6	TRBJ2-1	TGTGCCACCCTTAAAGGAGCGGGGGCCCAGAGAAGGCAGTTCTTC	CATLKGAGAQRRQFF
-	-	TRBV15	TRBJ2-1	TGTGCCACCAGCAGAGTAGGGCAGGGAGGTCGCAATGAGCAGTTCTTC	CATSRVGQGGRNEQFF
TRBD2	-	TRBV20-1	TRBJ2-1	TGCAGTGCAAATAGCGGGAGAGGATTGGATGAGCAGTTCTTC	CSANSGRGLDEQFF
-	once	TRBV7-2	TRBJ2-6	TGTGCCAGCAGCTTAGCAGGGCTTGGGGCCAACGTCCTGACTTTC	CASSLAGLGANVLTF
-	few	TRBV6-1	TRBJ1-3	TGTGCCAGCAGAACCGACACGGCCGGGAACACCATATATTTT	CASRTDTAGNTIYF
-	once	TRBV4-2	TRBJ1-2	TGTGCCAGCAGCCAAGATGGGCAGACCTACTATGGCTACACCTTC	CASSQDGQTYYGYTF
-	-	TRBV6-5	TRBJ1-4	TGTGCCAGCAGTTACTCACGAGGGACTAATGAAAAACTGTTTTTT	CASSYSRGTNEKLFF
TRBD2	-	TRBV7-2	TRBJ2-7	TGTGCCAGCAGCTTTGGCGCGGGACTAGCAAAGACCTACGAGCAGTACTTC	CASSFGAGLAKTYEQYF
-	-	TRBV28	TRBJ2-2	TGTGCCAGCAGTTTAAGGAAGTTGGCGTGGGACACCGGGGAGCTGTTTTTT	CASSLRKLAWDTGELFF
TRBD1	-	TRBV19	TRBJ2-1	TGTGCCAGTAGTACTACCGGGACAGGGTTCGGCAATGAGCAGTTCTTC	CASSTTGTGFGNEQFF
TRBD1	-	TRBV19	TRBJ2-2	TGTGCCAGTAGTAAACAGGGGGAGAACACCGGGGAGCTGTTTTTT	CASSKQGENTGELFF
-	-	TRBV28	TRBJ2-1	TGTGCCAGCAGTTTGGCAGGGAACTCCTACAATGAGCAGTTCTTC	CASSLAGNSYNEQFF
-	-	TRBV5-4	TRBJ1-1	TGTGCCAGCAGCTTGGGGACGCCCATGAACACTGAAGCTTTCTTT	CASSLGTPMNTEAFF
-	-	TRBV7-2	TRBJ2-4	TGTGCCAGCAGCGTAGACGGAGTGGACATTCAGTACTTC	CASSVDGVDIQYF
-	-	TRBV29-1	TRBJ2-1	TGCAGCGCGAGGGGCGGGACACCGACCTACAATGAGCAGTTCTTC	CSARGGTPTYNEQFF
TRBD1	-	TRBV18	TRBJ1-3	TGTGCCAGCTCGACAGGGGCGAGCTCTGGAAACACCATATATTTT	CASSTGASSGNTIYF
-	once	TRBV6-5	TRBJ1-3	TGTGCCAGCAGTTACTTTTCGGCTACACTGTCTGGAAACACCATATATTTT	CASSYFSATLSGNTIYF
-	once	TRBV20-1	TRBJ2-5	TGCAGTGCTCTTTTTCCTTCCCAAGAGACCCAGTACTTC	CSALFPSQETQYF
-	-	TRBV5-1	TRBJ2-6	TGCGCCAGCGCTGGGGAAAATGGGGCCAACGTCCTGACTTTC	CASAGENGANVLTF